This is a list of T cell receptor beta chains from one sample in a study of T cell clonotyping in hematopoietic cell transplantation. The method was immunoSEQ multiplex PCR; TCRdb's version includes in-frame clones alone and lacks a portion of them. The table records about 36,000 clones, approximately 88% of them present only once. The sequenced sample consisted of peripheral blood mononuclear cells. The source is a woman aged 40 to 50 in good health. Some clones in this sample may be carry-over from other donors' samples. Both conserved end residues are part of each CDR3. Size values are once, few and many counts, or a class for expanded clones, and some rows have none.

cdr3_aa: CASSRGQVGNQPQHF
j_call: TRBJ1-5
v_call: TRBV18
clone_size: few

cdr3_aa: CASSPNRVTEAFF
j_call: TRBJ1-1
v_call: TRBV18
clone_size: -

cdr3_aa: CASSLARGGTQYF
j_call: TRBJ2-5
v_call: TRBV7-8
clone_size: -

cdr3_aa: CASSKGLLWDEQYF
j_call: TRBJ2-7
v_call: TRBV28
clone_size: -

cdr3_aa: CASSLNRGEDTGELFF
j_call: TRBJ2-2
v_call: TRBV7-3
clone_size: -

cdr3_aa: CASSLNKGLVSYEQYF
j_call: TRBJ2-7
v_call: TRBV28
clone_size: -

cdr3_aa: CASSPTGQETQYF
j_call: TRBJ2-5
v_call: TRBV6-5
clone_size: -

cdr3_aa: CSVVEGGEGEQYF
j_call: TRBJ2-7
v_call: TRBV29-1
clone_size: -

cdr3_aa: CASRSLNTGELFF
j_call: TRBJ2-2
v_call: TRBV28
clone_size: -

cdr3_aa: CASSSQGGLNTEAFF
j_call: TRBJ1-1
v_call: TRBV7-2
clone_size: -

cdr3_aa: CAWSRGLAGAGETQYF
j_call: TRBJ2-5
v_call: TRBV30
clone_size: -

cdr3_aa: CASSEQLQRVWGGYTF
j_call: TRBJ1-2
v_call: TRBV2
clone_size: few

cdr3_aa: CASSSPVRYYEQYF
j_call: TRBJ2-7
v_call: TRBV6-6
clone_size: -

cdr3_aa: CSVGGWGRRRAFF
j_call: TRBJ1-1
v_call: TRBV29-1
clone_size: -

cdr3_aa: CASSVTGADYGYTF
j_call: TRBJ1-2
v_call: TRBV19
clone_size: -

cdr3_aa: CASAYGTTLNNEQFF
j_call: TRBJ2-1
v_call: TRBV9
clone_size: once

cdr3_aa: CASSGRDTLVEAFF
j_call: TRBJ1-1
v_call: TRBV5-4
clone_size: -

cdr3_aa: CASSLRQNTEAFF
j_call: TRBJ1-1
v_call: TRBV6-5
clone_size: -

cdr3_aa: CASKPDNEQYF
j_call: TRBJ2-7
v_call: TRBV2
clone_size: -

cdr3_aa: CASSFRTGQISYNEQFF
j_call: TRBJ2-1
v_call: TRBV7-2
clone_size: -

cdr3_aa: CASSIVLAGGISYEQYF
j_call: TRBJ2-7
v_call: TRBV19
clone_size: once

cdr3_aa: CASRQGRGPNEKLFF
j_call: TRBJ1-4
v_call: TRBV6-5
clone_size: -

cdr3_aa: CSVVGGDGYTF
j_call: TRBJ1-2
v_call: TRBV29-1
clone_size: -

cdr3_aa: CASSLGLYGYTF
j_call: TRBJ1-2
v_call: TRBV5-1
clone_size: -

cdr3_aa: CAWRLAGEGYEQYF
j_call: TRBJ2-7
v_call: TRBV30
clone_size: -

cdr3_aa: CASSPRLAQAKNIQYF
j_call: TRBJ2-4
v_call: TRBV2
clone_size: -

cdr3_aa: CASSQGQEKAEAFF
j_call: TRBJ1-1
v_call: TRBV4-3
clone_size: few